In this sample, the clone carrying this TCR beta chain turned up many times. What it binds is not known. The read comes to an end 3 residues before the CDR3 does, leaving the germline J gene to fill in the end. Heparinized whole blood, roughly 4.5 to 9 ml, came from each donor. The sample originates from a study of T cell clonality in common variable immunodeficiency. TCRdb's table, derived via immunoSEQ multiplex PCR, lists solely in-frame clones and lacks some. The specimen has tens of thousands of clones, none found just once. Points from the study as a whole: Fewer deletions and N-nucleotide insertions were reportedly seen in common variable immunodeficiency TCR beta sequences.

Germline-derived CDR1 and CDR2 are DFQATT and SNEGSKA (reference sequence). Between the trimmed V and J ends, which lost 4 bases and 1 base, there was a span of 10 bases. This CDR3 is built from 13 residues. The chain couples TRBV20-1 to TRBJ2-5, with D hard to call. This receptor was obtained from a person between 18 and 70 years old in good health. The sequenced sample consisted of peripheral blood mononuclear cells. The part of the CDR3 DNA that was read is TGCAGTGCTACCCGAACACCCCAAGAGACC. Amino acid sequence: CSATRTPQET. The entire CDR3 protein reads CSATRTPQETQYF.